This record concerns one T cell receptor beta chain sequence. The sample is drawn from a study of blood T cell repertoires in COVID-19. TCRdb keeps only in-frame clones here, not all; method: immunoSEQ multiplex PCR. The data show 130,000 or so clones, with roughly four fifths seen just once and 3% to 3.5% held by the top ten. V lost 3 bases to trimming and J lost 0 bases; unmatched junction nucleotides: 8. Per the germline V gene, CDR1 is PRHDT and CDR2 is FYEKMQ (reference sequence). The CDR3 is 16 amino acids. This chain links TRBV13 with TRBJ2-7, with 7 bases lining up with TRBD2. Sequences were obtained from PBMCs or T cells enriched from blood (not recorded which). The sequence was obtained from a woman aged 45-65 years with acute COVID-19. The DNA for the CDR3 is TGTGCCAGCAGCTTTCGACTAGCAGAAAGCTCCTACGAGCAGTACTTC. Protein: CASSFRLAESSYEQYF.